This TCR beta chain emerged from a study of T cell responses to AZD1222 COVID-19 vaccine. The repertoire was sequenced with immunoSEQ multiplex PCR; TCRdb's copy has only in-frame clones and lacks some. In the table there are 84,000 or so clones, around 91% of which are singletons. CDR3 length: 16 residues. Trimming removed 2 bases at V and 3 bases at J, with 16 bases between. CDR1 is MNHNS, CDR2 SASEGT, per germline. Whole-study results and caveats: Among the donors, most were white British and more were female, and clonal diversity was possibly underestimated. Unmutated variant regions reportedly attract nearly half of all spike-specific TCRs. Baseline serostatus was positive in only 5 to 7 AZD1222 recipients.

Points on this clone: The antigen is not known.

This clonotype was obtained from an adult in good health. This rearrangement joins TRBV6-1 to TRBJ1-2; D remains ambiguous. The input for sequencing was peripheral blood, taken on day 0 of MenACWY control vaccination. The CDR3 DNA follows: TGTGCCAGCAGTGAATCCCCTGGAGGCATCGACTATGGCTACACCTTC. It is translated as CASSESPGGIDYGYTF.